Below, one TCR beta chain is given with its context. Its antigen is still unknown. Base qualities are not provided; no much larger clone lies one nucleotide away. The receptor library was made with the immunoSEQ multiplex PCR assay. TCRdb carries this immuneACCESS record with in-frame sequences only. Its versions omit some clonotypes, under half of them owing to an unresolved V gene in the studies checked, with the rest unexplained. The sample data list about 500,000 clones, and 78% of these were observed just once. About 0.013% of the sample comes from the top ten. This entry comes from a study of shared T cell receptors in the human thymus (dated by TCRdb to about 2021). Study-wide context: The study investigated the way shared, self-reactive T-cell receptor alpha chains are produced in the human thymus.

CDR1 WNHNN and CDR2 SYGVQD were looked up in the germline V gene (reference sequence). The CDR3 contains 16 residues, cysteine and phenylalanine counted. Just the 48-base CDR3 DNA is kept, in frame starting at base 1. V is shortened by 3 bases, J by 2 bases, and the region joining them spans 17 bases. This sample also belongs to another study, concerning human thymus T cells. The second study also describes: In Finland, the donors were immunologically healthy infants who were having open corrective cardiac surgery for congenital heart defects. Thymus tissue was collected as surgical resects that were removed during corrective cardiac surgery. V and J gene segment usage appeared biased in both thymic and peripheral blood repertoires. Highly overlapping thymic TCR repertoires among unrelated individuals were reported in the related research. The study used about 8 infant thymus samples plus four related peripheral blood samples to characterize TCR alpha and beta repertoires. The cohort included six male and two female infants, with donor ages spanning 7 to 244 days. After being mechanically released from the tissue, thymocytes were kept at -70 degrees C in pellets of roughly 10-33 million cells. A QIAsymphony instrument was used to extract genomic DNA from frozen cell pellets. The immunoSEQ multiplex PCR assay was used to amplify the TCRB and TCRAD loci from a standardized quantity of quality-controlled genomic DNA. Amplicons spanned the V(D)J region at a length sufficient to cover the CDR3 and identify V and J genes. Through the commercial immunoSEQ service, the amplicons were sequenced on an Illumina platform. Primer bias and sequencing errors were corrected as previously described, and TCRAD and TCRB definitions were based on the IMGT database. immunoSEQ Analyzer 3.0 and VDJTools were used for repertoire analysis, which covered basic statistics, V/J segment usage, diversity estimates, rarefaction and pairwise overlap. Chao1, ChaoE, Efron-Thisted, Shannon and inverse Simpson indices were used to estimate diversity, which was also estimated on datasets down-sampled to the smallest sample. Repertoire overlap was determined by strict matching of CDR3 nucleotide sequence, V gene and J gene, and Jaccard-based multidimensional scaling clustering was applied. On average, thymus samples gave hundreds of thousands of unique TCRB clonotypes, whereas blood samples gave 80,000 to 85,000.

The TCR originated in a boy under two years old with a congenital heart defect. Donor details come from another sample of the same person, matched by shared clones. The specimen was thymocytes. The chain was built from TRBV10-1 and TRBJ2-7, with TRBD2 as a weak D call on 6 bases. The CDR3 in this case is CASSEPRSGRPYEQYF. The nucleotide sequence reads as follows: TGCGCCAGCAGTGAACCGCGTTCAGGGAGGCCCTACGAGCAGTACTTC.